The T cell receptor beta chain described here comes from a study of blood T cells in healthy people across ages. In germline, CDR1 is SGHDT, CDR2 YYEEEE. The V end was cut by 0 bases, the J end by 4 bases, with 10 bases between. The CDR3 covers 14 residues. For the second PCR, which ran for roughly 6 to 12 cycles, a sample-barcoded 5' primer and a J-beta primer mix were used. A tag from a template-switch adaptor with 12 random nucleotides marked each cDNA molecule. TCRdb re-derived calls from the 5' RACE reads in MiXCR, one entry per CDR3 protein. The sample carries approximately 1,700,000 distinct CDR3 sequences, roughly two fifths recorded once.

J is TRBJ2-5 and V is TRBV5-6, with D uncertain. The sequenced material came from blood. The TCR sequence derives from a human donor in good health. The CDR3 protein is CASSLGRTGETQYF. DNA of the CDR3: TGTGCCAGCAGCTTGGGCCGTACGGGAGAGACCCAGTACTTC.